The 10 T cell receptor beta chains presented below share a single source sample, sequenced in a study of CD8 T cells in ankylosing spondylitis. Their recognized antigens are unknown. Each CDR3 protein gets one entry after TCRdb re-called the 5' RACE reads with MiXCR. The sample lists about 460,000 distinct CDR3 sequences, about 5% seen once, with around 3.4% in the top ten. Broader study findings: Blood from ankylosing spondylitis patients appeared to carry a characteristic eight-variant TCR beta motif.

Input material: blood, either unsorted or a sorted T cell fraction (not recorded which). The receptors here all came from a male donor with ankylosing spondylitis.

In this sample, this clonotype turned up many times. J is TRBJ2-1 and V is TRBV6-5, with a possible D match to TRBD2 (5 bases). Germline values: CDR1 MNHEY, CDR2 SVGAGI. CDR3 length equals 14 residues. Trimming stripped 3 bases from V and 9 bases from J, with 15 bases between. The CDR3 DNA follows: TGTGCCAGCAGTTATGGAGGTCCCCGCGGTGAGCAGTTCTTC. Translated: CASSYGGPRGEQFF.

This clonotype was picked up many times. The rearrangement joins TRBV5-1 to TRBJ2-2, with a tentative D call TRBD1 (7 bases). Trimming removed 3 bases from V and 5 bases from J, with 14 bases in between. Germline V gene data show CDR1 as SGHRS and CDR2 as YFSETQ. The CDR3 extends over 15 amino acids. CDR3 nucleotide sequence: TGCGCCAGCAGCTCCTACAGGGGAGGAACCGGGGAGCTGTTTTTT. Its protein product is CASSSYRGGTGELFF.

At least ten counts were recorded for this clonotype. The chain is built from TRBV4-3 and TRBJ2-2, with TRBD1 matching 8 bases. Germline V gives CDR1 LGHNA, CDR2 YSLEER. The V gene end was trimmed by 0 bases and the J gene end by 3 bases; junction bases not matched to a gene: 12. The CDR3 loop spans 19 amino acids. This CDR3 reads CASSQDRSQAGGYTGELFF. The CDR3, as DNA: TGCGCCAGCAGCCAAGATCGGAGCCAAGCAGGGGGCTACACCGGGGAGCTGTTTTTT.

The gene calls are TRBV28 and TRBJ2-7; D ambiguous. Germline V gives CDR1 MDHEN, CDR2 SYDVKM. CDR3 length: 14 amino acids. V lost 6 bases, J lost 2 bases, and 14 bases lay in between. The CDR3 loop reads CASRPTSRPYEQYF. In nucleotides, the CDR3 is TGTGCCAGCAGACCCACCTCTCGCCCCTACGAGCAGTACTTC.

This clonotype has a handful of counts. The CDR3 bases are TGTGCCAGCAGCCACAGGGTATCCTACGAGCAGTACTTC. It is translated as CASSHRVSYEQYF. The chain links TRBV7-8 to TRBJ2-7; D may be TRBD1 (6 bases). The V and J ends lost 5 bases and 1 base respectively, with 9 bases between them. This CDR3 is built from 13 residues. Germline values: CDR1 SGHVS, CDR2 FQNEAQ. The variable domain in full, with the rest retrieved from reference TRBV7-8 and TRBJ2-7, is GAGVSQSPRYKVAKRGQDVALRCDPISGHVSLFWYQQALGQGPEFLTYFQNEAQLDKSGLPSDRFFAERPEGSVSTLKIQRTQQEDSAVYLCASSHRVSYEQYFGPGTRLTVT.

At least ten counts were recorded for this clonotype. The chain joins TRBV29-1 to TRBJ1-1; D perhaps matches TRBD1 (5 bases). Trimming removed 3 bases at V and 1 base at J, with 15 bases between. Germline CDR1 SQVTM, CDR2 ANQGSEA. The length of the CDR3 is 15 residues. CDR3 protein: CSVDPGAAGNTEAFF. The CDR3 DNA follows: TGCAGCGTTGATCCTGGGGCGGCAGGGAACACTGAAGCTTTCTTT.

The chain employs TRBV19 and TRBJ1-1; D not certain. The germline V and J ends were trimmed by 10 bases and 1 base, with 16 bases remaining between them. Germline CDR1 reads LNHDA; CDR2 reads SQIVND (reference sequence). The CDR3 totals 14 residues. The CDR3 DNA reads TGTGCCACCCGTCTTTGGGGAGCGAACACTGAAGCTTTCTTT. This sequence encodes CATRLWGANTEAFF.

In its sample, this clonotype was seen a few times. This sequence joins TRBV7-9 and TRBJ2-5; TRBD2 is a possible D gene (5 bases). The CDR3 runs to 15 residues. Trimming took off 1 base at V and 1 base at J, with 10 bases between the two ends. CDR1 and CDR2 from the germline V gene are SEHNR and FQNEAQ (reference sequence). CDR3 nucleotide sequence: TGTGCCAGCAGCTTAGTGGCGGGCCCCCAAGAGACCCAGTACTTC. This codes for CASSLVAGPQETQYF.

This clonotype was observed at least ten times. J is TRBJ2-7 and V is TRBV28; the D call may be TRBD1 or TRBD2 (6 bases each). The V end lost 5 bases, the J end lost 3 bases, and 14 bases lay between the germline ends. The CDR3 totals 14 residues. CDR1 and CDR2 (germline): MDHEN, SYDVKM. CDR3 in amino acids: CASSNRGPLYEQYF. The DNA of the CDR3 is TGTGCCAGCAGTAACCGGGGGCCGCTCTACGAGCAGTACTTC.

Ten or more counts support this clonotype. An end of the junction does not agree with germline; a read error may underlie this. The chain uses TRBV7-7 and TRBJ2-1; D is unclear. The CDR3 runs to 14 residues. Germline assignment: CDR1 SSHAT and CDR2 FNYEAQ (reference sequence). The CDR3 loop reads CASSLSRTYNEQFF. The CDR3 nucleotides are TGTGCTAGCAGCTTATCGCGGACGTACAATGAGCAGTTCTTC.